This T cell receptor beta chain was found in a study of blood T cell repertoires in COVID-19. Assay: immunoSEQ multiplex PCR; the TCRdb copy retains only in-frame clones and omits some. The sample has under 500,000 clones; 87% are singletons. Participant reports of clinical history set cohort assignment. This clone turned up a few times. This CDR3 spans 13 amino acids. Germline V gene sequence: CDR1 LNHDA, CDR2 SQIVND (reference sequence). V was cut by 7 bases and J by 4 bases, with 11 bases left in between. Sequencing was performed on PBMCs or T cells enriched from blood (not recorded which). The sequence came from a woman under 30 with acute COVID-19. The V call is TRBV19, the J call TRBJ1-5, with no clear D. As DNA, the CDR3 is TGTGCCAGTAACCCACAGCAAAATCAGCCCCAGCATTTT. Protein: CASNPQQNQPQHF. Drawing the rest from reference TRBV19 and TRBJ1-5, the complete variable domain is DGGITQSPKYLFRKEGQNVTLSCEQNLNHDAMYWYRQDPGQGLRLIYYSQIVNDFQKGDIAEGYSVSREKKESFPLTVTSAQKNPTAFYLCASNPQQNQPQHFGDGTRLSIL.